This section outlines one T cell receptor (beta chain) sequence together with its context. Its antigen is not known. V lost 1 base to trimming and J lost 14 bases; unmatched junction nucleotides: 11. Germline CDR1 is SGHRS and CDR2 is YFSETQ. The CDR3 loop spans 13 amino acids. The data were taken from a study of T cells in Graves' hyperthyroidism and ophthalmopathy. The wider study: Peripheral blood collection took place at initial diagnosis, before any treatment.

Study results and caveats: Most expanded thyroid clonotypes above 0.001 recurred in blood.

Amplification targeted TCR beta CDR3 regions from RNA transcripts. A first-round RT-PCR of the TCR CDR3 used the HTBI primer set. TCRdb recomputed calls from the multiplex PCR reads with MiXCR, one row per CDR3 protein. Among about 710,000 distinct CDR3 sequences listed, over 15% were seen once. V and J are TRBV5-1 and TRBJ2-5; 7 bases are a match to TRBD1. The sample was blood. This TCR derives from a man aged 18 to 30 with Graves' hyperthyroidism. CDR3 sequence reads: CASSLHQGGAPYF. The CDR3 DNA reads as TGCGCCAGCAGCTTGCACCAAGGGGGCGCGCCCTACTTC. Combining the CDR3 with reference TRBV5-1 and TRBJ2-5 gives the whole variable domain KAGVTQTPRYLIKTRGQQVTLSCSPISGHRSVSWYQQTPGQGLQFLFEYFSETQRNKGNFPGRFSGRQFSNSRSEMNVSTLELGDSALYLCASSLHQGGAPYFGPGTRLLVL.